This record concerns one T cell receptor (beta chain) sequence. What antigen it recognizes has not been identified. Within one base of it there is no much larger clone, and no base qualities were kept. These data originate in a study of OX40 agonist ivuxolimab in advanced cancers. In the study overall: Ivuxolimab was an agonistic, fully human IgG2 monoclonal antibody directed against OX40 (CD134), a costimulatory receptor. Intravenous ivuxolimab was administered to patients every 2 weeks at six dose levels: 0.01, 0.1, 0.3, 1.5, 3 and 10 mg/kg. Of the roughly 54 patients in dose escalation, around 19 had hepatocellular carcinoma, some 15 had melanoma, 9 had renal cell carcinoma and 9 had head and neck cancer. A male proportion of nearly 85% and a mean age of roughly 58 years, ranging from 23 to 79, were recorded for the dose-escalation cohort. Patients were allowed to have had prior anti-PD-1, anti-PD-L1 or anti-CTLA-4 therapy, and more than 35% of the dose-escalation patients had been treated with checkpoint inhibitors. Partial responses occurred in three dose-escalation patients: two with cutaneous melanoma and one with hepatocellular carcinoma. The purpose of peripheral TCRbeta sequencing was to test whether ivuxolimab changed TCR sequence diversity and led to clonal T-cell expansion. The paper covers the monotherapy dose-escalation part of the phase I ivuxolimab trial, which included N of about 56 patients. Overall study outcomes, separate from this receptor: At doses from 0.1 to 3.0 mg/kg, clonal expansion was seen in both CD4+ and CD8+ blood T cells between baseline and week 6. After ivuxolimab, CD8+ T cells had more expanded clones than CD4+ T cells on average. In the 0.1-3.0 mg/kg groups, partial responders were among the patients with the lowest normalized peripheral clonal expansion, particularly in CD8+ T cells. Which antigens the clonally expanded peripheral T cells were specific for was not determined. Low levels of normalized T-cell clonal expansion were also seen in some patients who did not respond.

Patients with autoimmune disease history or receiving systemic immunosuppression were excluded from the trial. In every dose cohort, peripheral blood was drawn for TCR sequencing at baseline, cycle 4 day 1, and cycle 7 day 1. The samples were taken from a phase I, first-in-human, multicenter, open-label dose-escalation trial of ivuxolimab. Adults with locally advanced or metastatic melanoma, renal cell carcinoma, hepatocellular carcinoma or head and neck squamous cell carcinoma were enrolled in the trial. Before TCR sequencing, CD4+ T cells and CD8+ T cells from peripheral blood were sorted into separate populations. For sequencing of the TCRbeta CDR3 region, genomic DNA was extracted from the sorted cells. TCRbeta CDR3 regions were sequenced using the immunoSEQ Assay. In its TCRdb copy, this immuneACCESS table keeps in-frame sequences only and misses some clones. Where compared with another copy, unresolved V genes explain less than half of these, and the others have no known cause. Present in this sample are roughly 70,000 clones, 80% to 90% of which were seen just once. 11% of the sample is in the top ten clones.

There are 14 amino acids in the CDR3, from cysteine to phenylalanine inclusive. Solely the CDR3 DNA is kept, with 42 bases framed from the first base. V is cut back by 3 bases and J by 4 bases, with 6 bases in the junction unmatched. The germline V gene sets CDR1 to MGHRA and CDR2 to YSYEKL. The V and J segments used are TRBV4-1 and TRBJ2-7, and 7 junctional nucleotides match TRBD1. The source material was CD4+ or CD8+ T cells sorted from blood, sampled in a trial of the OX40 agonist ivuxolimab. The receptor was derived from an adult with an advanced solid tumor such as melanoma, head and neck, liver or kidney cancer. The DNA is TGCGCCAGCAGCCAGACCGGGACAGCTTACGAGCAGTACTTC. This is translated as CASSQTGTAYEQYF.